This record concerns one T cell receptor (beta chain) sequence. Its antigen has not been determined. Base qualities are not provided; no much larger clone lies one nucleotide away. Participants in the prospective study were enrolled through a virtual design, were aged roughly 18 to 90 years, and lived in approximately 25 United States geographic areas. In the prospective study, participants were assigned to cohorts based on the clinical history participants reported in a screening survey and a study questionnaire. In the prospective study, mobile phlebotomists collected whole blood, serum and a nasopharyngeal or oropharyngeal swab from each participant. Prospective study participants could optionally give additional blood draws and questionnaires over an approximately two-month period. Prospective study blood samples were shipped either frozen or at room temperature before DNA extraction. TCRbeta CDR3 regions were amplified from genomic DNA by means of the immunoSEQ Assay, a bias-controlled multiplex PCR. Concerning the study's data processing: The number of nucleated cells in each sample was estimated by amplification of reference gene primers within the assay. To quantify the absolute abundance of each unique TCRbeta CDR3 rearrangement, sequence reads were collapsed and filtered. For each sample, productive Simpson clonality was calculated as the square root of Simpson's diversity index across productive rearrangements. TCRdb obtained this table from immuneACCESS and retained in-frame rearrangements with V and J assigned. These tables miss some clones; where compared with another copy, unresolved V genes account for less than half of the shortfall, and the remainder is unexplained. That table furnishes V, J and clone size, whereas the DNA furnished D and trimming. The sample table shows 200,000 to 300,000 clones, and more than 75% are seen once. The ten largest account for 2.5% to 3.5% of the sample.

The data are from a study of blood T cell repertoires in COVID-19 (dated by TCRdb to about 2020). With respect to the entire study: Samples covering the acute and convalescent phases of COVID-19 were provided by collaborators in the United States, Italy and Spain. Where available, HLA class I and class II types were taken from metadata supplied by the sample provider and were not determined by assay-based typing. The repertoires were released in a freely available public database intended as a resource for research on the immune response to SARS-CoV-2. The prospective study material was composed of cDNA or gDNA derived from T cells, B-cell-depleted T cells, or PBMCs. The samples were drawn from two sources: the first 160 participants of the ongoing ImmuneRACE study, and about 1,300 subjects contributed by 6 global collaborators. Nearly every sample came with metadata listing a de-identified subject ID, COVID-19 status, age in years and sex. Subjects who had been exposed to COVID-19, were actively infected with it, or had recovered from it provided the deeply sampled blood TCRbeta repertoires that made up the dataset. The study at large found these results: The quantity of clinical and demographic metadata differed by source and by participant and was supplied without curation.

The sequence was obtained from a woman between 40 and 50 years old with acute COVID-19. Sequenced: PBMCs or T cells enriched from blood (not recorded which).

DNA sequence: TGTGCCATCAGTCAACTAGCGACGAACACCGGGGAGCTGTTTTTT. This translates into CAISQLATNTGELFF. The chain couples TRBV10-3 to TRBJ2-2, with 7 middle bases fitting TRBD2. The germline V gene supplies CDR1 ENHRY and CDR2 SYGVKD. Measured from the cysteine to the phenylalanine, the CDR3 is 15 residues long. CDR3 DNA is the only sequence kept; it has 45 bases, read in frame from the first base. V has 5 bases trimmed and J has 0 bases trimmed; junction bases matching no gene number 3.